Detailed here is one T cell receptor (beta chain). Its antigen is still unknown. This sample is part of a study of cytomegalovirus exposure and HLA in healthy donors. Trimming at V came to 1 base and at J to 0 bases, leaving 4 bases not matched to a gene. The CDR3 totals 17 residues. Germline V gene lookup returns CDR1 MGHRA and CDR2 YSYEKL. It was with 60 Vbeta and 13 Jbeta primers that the PCR ran. Using immunoSEQ multiplex PCR, the repertoire was profiled, and TCRdb retains in-frame clones only, with some absent. The sample yields about 190,000 clones, 70% to 75% seen once. Findings and limits, study-wide: TCR beta V segments were, for the most part, productive about 87% or about 30% of the time in an earlier analysis.

This TCR was recovered from a man aged 25-45 years in good health and CMV-seropositive. The specimen was PBMCs. The chain has TRBV4-1 and TRBJ2-2, with 8 bases identical to TRBD1. The CDR3 protein is CASSQVWDRTNTGELFF. For the CDR3, the DNA is TGCGCCAGCAGCCAAGTATGGGACAGGACGAACACCGGGGAGCTGTTTTTT.